Below are 19 T cell receptor beta chains sequenced from a single sample in a study of T-cell reconstitution after alpha-beta-depleted transplantation in children. The library targeted TCRbeta and was prepared with unique molecular identifiers. In TCRdb, the PCR reads were re-called with MiXCR into one record per CDR3 protein. Of some 200,000 distinct CDR3 sequences listed, about 6.4% are singletons. Sequenced material: PBMCs from the stem cell graft donor, taken from the stem cell graft. These receptors originate from a human donor who donated a stem cell graft to a child with Wiskott-Aldrich syndrome.

This chain joins TRBV30 and TRBJ1-1; possible D gene TRBD1, 6 bases. The germline V gene has CDR1 GTSNPN and CDR2 SVGIG (reference sequence). The CDR3 sequence is 12 residues long. Trimming took 4 bases from V and 4 from J, leaving 10 bases between them. Here the CDR3 reads CAWTRDTTEAFF. As DNA, the CDR3 is TGTGCCTGGACCCGGGACACCACTGAAGCTTTCTTT.

The J gene is TRBJ1-1, the V gene TRBV30; no firm D call. V was cut by 0 bases and J by 0 bases, with 11 bases left in between. This CDR3 is 15 amino acids long. The V gene's germline CDR1 is GTSNPN and CDR2 SVGIG (reference sequence). The DNA of the CDR3 is TGTGCCTGGAGTGTACGTCTAGGGCTGAACACTGAAGCTTTCTTT. Translated, it gives CAWSVRLGLNTEAFF.

This chain connects TRBV6-5 to TRBJ1-5; 7 nucleotides agree with TRBD1. The germline CDR1 and CDR2 sequences are MNHEY and SVGAGI. This CDR3 is built from 14 residues. The J segment lost 2 bases and the V segment lost 6 bases, leaving 4 bases of the junction unmatched. In DNA, the CDR3 is TGTGCCAGCAGAACCGGGACAGGCAATCAGCCCCAGCATTTT. It is translated as CASRTGTGNQPQHF.

The chain employs TRBV20-1 and TRBJ2-3; 9 bases line up with TRBD2. The CDR3 covers 14 residues. CDR1 is DFQATT, CDR2 SNEGSKA, per germline (reference sequence). V gave up 4 bases and J gave up 2 bases; unmatched junction bases: 4. The CDR3 spells CSATTSGSTDTQYF. Here the CDR3 DNA reads TGCAGTGCTACAACTAGCGGGTCCACAGATACGCAGTATTTT.

This clonotype was seen at least ten times. The chain is built from TRBV13 and TRBJ2-7; D may be TRBD1 (6 bases). Germline CDR1 is PRHDT and CDR2 is FYEKMQ (reference sequence). The CDR3 has 14 amino acids. Between the trimmed V and J ends, which lost 6 bases and 5 bases, there was a span of 17 bases. The CDR3 region is CASSGRQAPNEQYF. The CDR3 DNA follows: TGTGCCAGCAGTGGTCGACAGGCCCCGAACGAGCAGTACTTC.

In its sample, this clonotype was seen many times. This rearrangement joins TRBV5-1 to TRBJ1-6; possibly TRBD1 for D (6 bases). Trimming removed 3 bases from V and 7 bases from J, with 20 bases in between. Germline CDR1 is SGHRS and CDR2 is YFSETQ. The CDR3 covers 17 residues. The CDR3: CASSYELQGTTNSPLHF. CDR3 DNA sequence: TGCGCCAGCAGCTACGAATTACAGGGAACTACCAATTCACCCCTCCACTTT.

This clonotype has just a few counts. CDR3 protein: CASSEGLAGRYEQYF. The CDR3 DNA sequence: TGTGCCAGCAGCGAGGGACTAGCGGGTCGCTACGAGCAGTACTTC. The chain carries TRBV7-2 and TRBJ2-7; 12 positions agree with TRBD2. The germline CDR1 and CDR2 sequences are SGHTA and FQGNSA. The CDR3 has 15 amino acids. With 5 bases clipped from V and 3 bases from J, the junction kept 5 bases outside the gene matches.

This clonotype was found many times. The CDR3 spells CASSISGTSAGELFF. CDR3 sequence (DNA): TGTGCCAGCAGCATATCCGGGACTAGCGCCGGGGAGCTGTTTTTT. The chain links TRBV11-3 to TRBJ2-2; TRBD2 matches at 10 bases. Losses at the gene ends were 5 bases for V and 6 bases for J; bases not matched to a gene: 6. Germline CDR1 is SGHNT and CDR2 is YENEEA. The CDR3 spans 15 residues.

This clonotype was recorded at least ten times. This rearrangement joins TRBV9 to TRBJ1-1, with 7 bases matching TRBD1. Losses at the gene ends were 0 bases for V and 1 base for J; bases not matched to a gene: 6. The CDR3 has 16 amino acids. Germline-derived CDR1 and CDR2 are SGDLS and YYNGEE. In DNA form, the CDR3 reads TGTGCCAGCAGCGTAGGGACAGGCCTTGCGAACACTGAAGCTTTCTTT. This translates into CASSVGTGLANTEAFF.

This clonotype was seen at least ten times. Here the CDR3 reads CASSEYPNQETQYF. Written as DNA, the CDR3 is TGTGCCAGCAGTGAATATCCCAACCAAGAGACCCAGTACTTC. This sequence joins TRBV25-1 and TRBJ2-5; D call uncertain. This CDR3 comprises 14 residues. The germline gives CDR1 MGHDK, CDR2 SYGVNS. V lost 0 bases to trimming and J lost 0 bases, with 5 bases between them.

The V call is TRBV14, the J call TRBJ2-7; D might be TRBD1 (6 bases). CDR1 and CDR2 from the germline V gene are SGHDN and FVKESK. There are 14 residues in the CDR3. The V and J ends lost 2 bases and 1 base respectively, with 9 bases between them. The CDR3 here is CASSQLDSSYEQYF. The CDR3, as DNA: TGTGCCAGCAGCCAACTGGACAGTTCCTACGAGCAGTACTTC.

This chain uses TRBV2 with TRBJ2-5; D not resolved. Deletions cut 0 bases from V and 3 bases from J, with 5 bases between. The CDR3 has 13 residues. CDR1 and CDR2 from the germline V gene are SNHLY and FYNNEI. CDR3: CASSEAEEETQYF. As DNA, the CDR3 is TGTGCCAGCAGTGAAGCAGAGGAAGAGACCCAGTACTTC.

The gene calls are TRBV6-1 and TRBJ2-2; TRBD1 matches at 7 bases. V lost 7 bases to trimming and J lost 0 bases; unmatched junction nucleotides: 8. The CDR3 is 16 residues long. Germline V gene lookup returns CDR1 MNHNS and CDR2 SASEGT. The CDR3 DNA is TGTGCCAGCACCAGAAACCAGGGGGCGAACACCGGGGAGCTGTTTTTT. As protein: CASTRNQGANTGELFF.

The V gene is TRBV7-9, the J gene TRBJ1-1; D may be TRBD1 (5 bases). This CDR3 is built from 14 residues. Trimming pared 1 base from V and 3 bases from J, leaving 9 bases between. CDR1 and CDR2 (germline): SEHNR, FQNEAQ (reference sequence). The CDR3 here is CASSLVEGYTEAFF. CDR3 DNA sequence: TGTGCCAGCAGCTTAGTCGAGGGGTACACTGAAGCTTTCTTT.

About this clonotype itself: The junction does not match germline at one end; this may be a read error. The rearrangement joins TRBV3-1 to TRBJ2-5, with 7 nucleotides matching TRBD1. Germline V gives CDR1 LGHDT, CDR2 YNNKEL (reference sequence). The CDR3 sequence is 19 residues long. The CDR3 loop is CTSSEYPIQGPSYQETQYF. The CDR3 nucleotides read TGTACCAGCAGCGAATATCCTATACAGGGGCCTTCGTACCAAGAGACCCAGTACTTC.

Many counts were recorded for this clonotype. The chain couples TRBV10-3 to TRBJ2-5; 11 bases agree with TRBD2. Germline CDR1 ENHRY, CDR2 SYGVKD. This CDR3 has 14 amino acids. With V trimmed by 5 bases and J by 3 bases, 2 bases remained unmatched. The CDR3 nucleotides read TGTGCCATCAGTCCACTAGCGGGAGAAGAGACCCAGTACTTC. Its translation: CAISPLAGEETQYF.

This clonotype occurred many times. CDR3 coding DNA: TGTGCCAGCAGTTTCGGGGTGGGGAACACTGAAGCTTTCTTT. As protein: CASSFGVGNTEAFF. This sequence joins TRBV12-3 or TRBV12-4 and TRBJ1-1; D unresolved. The CDR3 loop spans 14 amino acids. Trimming shortened V by 3 bases and J by 1 base, and 9 bases separated the two germline ends.

This clonotype was found many times. The chain uses TRBV9 and TRBJ2-1, with 10 positions matching TRBD2. Per germline, CDR1 SGDLS and CDR2 YYNGEE. V dropped 4 bases and J dropped 6; count of bases not matched to a gene: 10. The CDR3 has 16 residues. CDR3 sequence: CASSPKTSGWANEQFF. The DNA for the CDR3 is TGTGCCAGCAGCCCTAAGACTAGCGGGTGGGCCAATGAGCAGTTCTTC.

The chain combines TRBV18 with TRBJ2-1; TRBD1 aligns across 7 bases. Germline CDR1 is KGHSH and CDR2 is LQKENI. The CDR3 loop spans 14 amino acids. The junction had 10 bases not matched to a gene; V was cut back by 4 bases and J by 10 bases. This CDR3 is CASSQRTGPFEQFF. CDR3 DNA: TGTGCCAGCTCACAGAGGACAGGTCCCTTCGAGCAGTTCTTC.